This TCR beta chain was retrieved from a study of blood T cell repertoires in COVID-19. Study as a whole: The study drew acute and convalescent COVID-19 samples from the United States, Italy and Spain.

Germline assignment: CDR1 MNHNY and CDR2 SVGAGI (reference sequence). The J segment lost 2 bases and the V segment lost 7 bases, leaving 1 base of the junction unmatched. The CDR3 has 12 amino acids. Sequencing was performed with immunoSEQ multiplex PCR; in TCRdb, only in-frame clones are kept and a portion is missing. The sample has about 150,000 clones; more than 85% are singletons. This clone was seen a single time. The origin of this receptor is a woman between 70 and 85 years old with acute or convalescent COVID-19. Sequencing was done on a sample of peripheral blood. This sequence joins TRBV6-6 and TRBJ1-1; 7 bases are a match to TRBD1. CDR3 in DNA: TGTGCCAGCAACAGGGGAAACACTGAAGCTTTCTTT. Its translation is CASNRGNTEAFF.